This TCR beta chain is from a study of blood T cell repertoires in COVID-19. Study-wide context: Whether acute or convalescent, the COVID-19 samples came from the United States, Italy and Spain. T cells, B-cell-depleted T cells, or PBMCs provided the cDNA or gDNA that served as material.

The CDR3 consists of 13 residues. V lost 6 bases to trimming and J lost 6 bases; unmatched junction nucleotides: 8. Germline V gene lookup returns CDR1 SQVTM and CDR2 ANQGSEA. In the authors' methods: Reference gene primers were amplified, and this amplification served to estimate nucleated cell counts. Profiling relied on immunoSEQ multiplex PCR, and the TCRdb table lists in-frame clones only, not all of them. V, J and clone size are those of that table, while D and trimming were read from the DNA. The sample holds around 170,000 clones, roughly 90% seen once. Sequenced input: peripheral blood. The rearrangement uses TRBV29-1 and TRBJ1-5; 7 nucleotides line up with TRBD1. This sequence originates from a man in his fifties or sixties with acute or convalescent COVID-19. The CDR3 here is CSVAGTDAQPQHF. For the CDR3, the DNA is TGCAGCGTGGCCGGGACAGACGCTCAGCCCCAGCATTTT. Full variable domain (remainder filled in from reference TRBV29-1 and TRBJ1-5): SAVISQKPSRDICQRGTSLTIQCQVDSQVTMMFWYRQQPGQSLTLIATANQGSEATYESGFVIDKFPISRPNLTFSTLTVSNMSPEDSSIYLCSVAGTDAQPQHFGDGTRLSIL.